This TCR beta chain was sequenced for a study of shared clonotypes between healthy human individuals. Authors' analysis steps: For the immunoSEQ data, sequences were junction-only without quality scores, so filtering differed. Some clones are missing from TCRdb's copy, which holds only in-frame ones; the method was immunoSEQ multiplex PCR. Clone size and V and J calls were adopted from that table, with D and trimming inferred from the DNA. The sample records about 710,000 clones, around 70% being singletons. CDR1 is SGHVS and CDR2 is FQNEAQ in the germline V gene. Trimming removed 6 bases from V and 1 base from J, with 19 bases in between. This CDR3 is built from 16 residues.

Sequencing input: memory CD4+ T cells sorted from blood. Subset defined: CD45RA-negative fraction. This receptor was identified in a woman between 25 and 40 years old in good health. The chain links TRBV7-8 to TRBJ2-7; D remains unclear. This CDR3 is CASRPVFGLESYEQYF. CDR3 coding DNA: TGTGCCAGCAGACCGGTTTTTGGGTTAGAATCCTACGAGCAGTACTTC.